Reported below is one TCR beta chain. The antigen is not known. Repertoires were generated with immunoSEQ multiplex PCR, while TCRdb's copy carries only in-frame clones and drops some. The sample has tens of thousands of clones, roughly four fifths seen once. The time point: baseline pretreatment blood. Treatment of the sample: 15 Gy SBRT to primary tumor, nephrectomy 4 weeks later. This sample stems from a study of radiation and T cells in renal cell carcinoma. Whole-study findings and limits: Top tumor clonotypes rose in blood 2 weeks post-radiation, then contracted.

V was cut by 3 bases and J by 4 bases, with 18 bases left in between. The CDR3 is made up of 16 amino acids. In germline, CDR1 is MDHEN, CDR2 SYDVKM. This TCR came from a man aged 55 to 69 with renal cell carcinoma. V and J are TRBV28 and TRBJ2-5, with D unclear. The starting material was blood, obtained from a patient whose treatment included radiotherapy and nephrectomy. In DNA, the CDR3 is TGTGCCAGCAGTTTCGTCTACTTCTCCGATGGAGAGACCCAGTACTTC. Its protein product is CASSFVYFSDGETQYF.